Below, 27 T cell receptor beta chains from the same sample are listed, as sequenced in a study of blood T cell repertoires in COVID-19. The repertoire was sequenced with immunoSEQ multiplex PCR; TCRdb's copy has only in-frame clones and lacks some. This sample yields tens of thousands of clones, of which around 67% are seen a single time; less than 5% belongs to the top ten. Sequencing input: peripheral blood. These receptors were obtained from a man between 65 and 85 years old with COVID-19, enrolled during active disease.

This chain connects TRBV5-4 to TRBJ2-5, with no clear D. Germline-derived CDR1 and CDR2 are SGHNT and YYREEE (reference sequence). This CDR3 has 15 residues. Trimming removed 2 bases from V and 2 bases from J, with 13 bases in between. CDR3 coding DNA: TGTGCCAGCAGCTTAGGTCGCGGCCTTCAAGAGACCCAGTACTTC. Its translation is CASSLGRGLQETQYF.

The chain is built from TRBV5-4 and TRBJ1-1; a weak D match, TRBD1 (5 bases). Germline V gives CDR1 SGHNT, CDR2 YYREEE (reference sequence). This CDR3 has 15 residues. With 0 bases removed from V and 3 bases from J, the gap between germline ends came to 12 bases. CDR3 coding DNA: TGTGCCAGCAGCTTGGGAGCGGGGGGTTACACTGAAGCTTTCTTT. Its protein product is CASSLGAGGYTEAFF.

This clone appeared once. The chain has TRBV28 and TRBJ2-1; D is possibly TRBD2 (6 bases). CDR1 is MDHEN, CDR2 SYDVKM, per germline. This CDR3 is built from 16 residues. V dropped 5 bases and J dropped 5 bases, with 19 bases sitting between them. CDR3 sequence: CASSRLAGRPNNEQFF. CDR3 coding DNA: TGTGCCAGCAGTCGCCTTGCGGGGCGACCTAACAATGAGCAGTTCTTC.

The CDR3 here is CASSLVFELAGVADTQYF. As DNA, the CDR3 is TGTGCCAGCAGCTTGGTGTTTGAGCTAGCGGGAGTAGCAGATACGCAGTATTTT. The chain recombines TRBV5-6 with TRBJ2-3; 10 nucleotides line up with TRBD2. Per the germline V gene, CDR1 is SGHDT and CDR2 is YYEEEE. This CDR3 contains 18 residues. Trimming removed 0 bases from V and 4 bases from J; junction bases left unmatched: 11.

This chain uses TRBV7-3 with TRBJ2-1, with TRBD1 matching 8 bases. Germline V CDR1 and CDR2: SGHTA, FQGTGA. The ends lost 2 bases at V and 4 bases at J; junction bases unmatched: 7. This CDR3 has 16 amino acids. Here the CDR3 reads CASSLVTGVGYNEQFF. CDR3 nucleotides: TGTGCCAGCAGCTTAGTGACAGGGGTCGGTTACAATGAGCAGTTCTTC. The full variable domain, in which reference TRBV7-3 and TRBJ2-1 provide the parts outside the CDR3, is GAGVSQTPSNKVTEKGKYVELRCDPISGHTALYWYRQSLGQGPEFLIYFQGTGAADDSGLPNDRFFAVRPEGSVSTLKIQRTERGDSAVYLCASSLVTGVGYNEQFFGPGTRLTVL.

The chain is built from TRBV12-3 or TRBV12-4 and TRBJ2-7, with D perhaps matching TRBD2 (6 bases). This CDR3 comprises 12 residues. V was cut by 8 bases and J by 6 bases, with 14 bases left in between. The CDR3 reads CASSWGVSEQYF. The DNA of the CDR3 is TGTGCCAGCTCCTGGGGGGTCTCCGAGCAGTACTTC.

The chain combines TRBV5-1 with TRBJ2-5; 7 nucleotides align to TRBD2. From germline, CDR1 is SGHRS and CDR2 YFSETQ. V lost 4 bases and J lost 3; bases outside the gene matches: 9. This CDR3 spans 15 amino acids. CDR3 sequence reads: CASSSGGGNKETQYF. CDR3 DNA: TGCGCCAGCAGCAGTGGGGGGGGAAACAAAGAGACCCAGTACTTC.

A single count supports this clone. The chain carries TRBV7-9 and TRBJ2-1; D gene uncertain. Trimming removed 5 bases from V and 5 bases from J, with 16 bases in between. Germline lookup yields CDR1 SEHNR and CDR2 FQNEAQ (reference sequence). This CDR3 contains 15 residues. This CDR3 is CASSEPGQTNNEQFF. The CDR3 DNA reads as TGTGCCAGCAGCGAGCCTGGGCAGACAAACAATGAGCAGTTCTTC.

This chain links TRBV24-1 with TRBJ2-2; 10 positions agree with TRBD2. The CDR3 covers 16 residues. CDR1 is KGHDR, CDR2 SFDVKD, per germline. J lost 5 bases, V lost 5 bases, and 7 bases had no gene match. The CDR3 reads CATSALAGARTGELFF. The CDR3 coding sequence is TGTGCCACCAGTGCCCTAGCGGGAGCTCGAACCGGGGAGCTGTTTTTT.

CDR3 nucleotide sequence: TGTGCCAGCAGCTCCCGCGGGAATTCACCCCTCCACTTT. This translates into CASSSRGNSPLHF. This chain joins TRBV7-2 and TRBJ1-6; D is uncertain. CDR3 length: 13 residues. Germline V gene data show CDR1 as SGHTA and CDR2 as FQGNSA. Trimming took off 4 bases at V and 7 bases at J, with 8 bases between the two ends.

This clone was seen only a few times. The rearrangement uses TRBV7-9 and TRBJ2-7; TRBD1 might be the D (5 bases). Trimming shortened V by 5 bases and J by 4 bases, and 9 bases separated the two germline ends. There are 12 residues in the CDR3. CDR1 SEHNR and CDR2 FQNEAQ come from the germline V gene (reference sequence). The CDR3 reads CASSPAGYEQYF. In DNA, the CDR3 is TGTGCCAGCAGCCCCGCAGGGTACGAGCAGTACTTC.

This chain links TRBV28 with TRBJ2-5, with 10 bases fitting TRBD2. CDR1 MDHEN and CDR2 SYDVKM come from the germline V gene. V lost 6 bases and J lost 5; bases outside the gene matches: 18. This CDR3 comprises 18 residues. The CDR3 sequence: CASRAPGLAITSRETQYF. The CDR3 DNA follows: TGTGCCAGCAGAGCTCCGGGACTAGCGATTACCTCCCGGGAGACCCAGTACTTC.

The chain carries TRBV4-1 and TRBJ2-7, with D maybe TRBD1 (5 bases). CDR3 length equals 15 residues. From germline, CDR1 is MGHRA and CDR2 YSYEKL. Trimming cost V 6 bases and J 2 bases, with 17 bases left between them. The CDR3 region is CASSQALTETYEQYF. The CDR3 DNA is TGCGCCAGCAGTCAGGCTTTGACAGAGACCTACGAGCAGTACTTC.

V and J are TRBV4-2 and TRBJ2-1, with a possible D match to TRBD1 (5 bases). CDR1 is LGHNA, CDR2 YNFKEQ, per germline. This CDR3 contains 18 residues. V lost 5 bases to trimming and J lost 9 bases, with 29 bases between them. The DNA of the CDR3 is TGTGCCAGCAGCTACAGACTCTTGACCCTTGACTCAACAGGTGAGCAGTTCTTC. Amino acids: CASSYRLLTLDSTGEQFF.

V gene TRBV7-6 combines with J gene TRBJ2-1; 9 bases align to TRBD1. Germline CDR1 SGHVS, CDR2 FNYEAQ. The CDR3 extends over 16 amino acids. V was pared by 1 base and J by 4 bases, with 5 bases of the junction left unmatched. The CDR3 loop is CASSLVHRGRYNEQFF. The DNA of the CDR3 is TGTGCCAGCAGCTTAGTCCACAGGGGGCGGTACAATGAGCAGTTCTTC.

The V and J genes are TRBV19 and TRBJ2-3; D gene ambiguous. The CDR3 spans 14 residues. Germline V gene sequence: CDR1 LNHDA, CDR2 SQIVND (reference sequence). V gave up 1 base and J gave up 2 bases, with 7 bases separating them. CDR3 sequence: CASSIVQSTDTQYF. The CDR3 DNA follows: TGTGCCAGTAGTATAGTTCAGTCCACAGATACGCAGTATTTT.

This sequence joins TRBV11-2 and TRBJ1-4; TRBD1 aligns across 9 bases. The germline V gene encodes CDR1 SGHAT and CDR2 FQNNGV. Trimming removed 1 base from V and 14 bases from J; junction bases left unmatched: 14. The CDR3 is 16 residues long. The CDR3 loop reads CASSLAATGGMRKLFF. The CDR3, as DNA: TGTGCCAGCAGCTTAGCCGCAACAGGGGGCATGAGAAAGCTGTTTTTT.

The chain employs TRBV20-1 and TRBJ2-7, with 12 nucleotides matching TRBD2. Trimming cost V 3 bases and J 1 base; bases outside gene matches: 4. The CDR3 consists of 15 residues. Germline V gene lookup returns CDR1 DFQATT and CDR2 SNEGSKA (reference sequence). The CDR3 DNA sequence: TGCAGTGCTAGTTCTGGGACTAGCGGGTCCTACGAGCAGTACTTC. Its protein is CSASSGTSGSYEQYF.

The gene calls are TRBV10-3 and TRBJ2-5, with TRBD1 identical over 9 bases. Germline values: CDR1 ENHRY, CDR2 SYGVKD. This CDR3 region has 15 residues. V shed 4 bases and J 7 bases; nucleotides not matched to a gene: 10. CDR3 DNA sequence: TGTGCCATCAGTGGCCGGGACAGGGACGCGGGGACCCAGTACTTC. This gives the protein CAISGRDRDAGTQYF.

This chain uses TRBV7-2 with TRBJ1-5; no clear D gene. CDR3 length: 12 amino acids. Per the germline V gene, CDR1 is SGHTA and CDR2 is FQGNSA. The V end lost 3 bases, the J end lost 4 bases, and 4 bases lay between the germline ends. The CDR3 loop reads CASSFFNQPQHF. CDR3 sequence (DNA): TGTGCCAGCAGCTTCTTTAATCAGCCCCAGCATTTT. Complete variable domain (other parts from reference TRBV7-2 and TRBJ1-5): GAGVSQSPSNKVTEKGKDVELRCDPISGHTALYWYRQSLGQGLEFLIYFQGNSAPDKSGLPSDRFSAERTGGSVSTLTIQRTQQEDSAVYLCASSFFNQPQHFGDGTRLSIL.

CDR3 DNA sequence: TGTGCCAGCAGCTTAGGCAGGGTCGCTGAAGCTTTCTTT. Protein sequence: CASSLGRVAEAFF. The rearrangement joins TRBV11-2 to TRBJ1-1; the D gene is possibly TRBD1 (5 bases). Germline CDR1 is SGHAT and CDR2 is FQNNGV. V lost 1 base and J 6 bases, leaving 9 bases between the germline ends. This CDR3 is 13 amino acids long.

This clone turned up a few times. The chain uses TRBV7-8 and TRBJ2-7; the match to TRBD1 covers 8 bases. This CDR3 is built from 15 residues. Germline CDR1 and CDR2: SGHVS and FQNEAQ. The trim removed 4 bases at V and 0 bases at J, leaving 5 bases unmatched. The CDR3 spells CASSSRDRHSYEQYF. The CDR3 DNA follows: TGTGCCAGCAGCTCGAGGGACAGGCACTCCTACGAGCAGTACTTC.

The chain combines TRBV18 with TRBJ2-7, with D perhaps matching TRBD1 (5 bases). Trimming stripped 1 base from V and 3 bases from J, with 10 bases between. CDR3 size: 14 residues. In germline, CDR1 is KGHSH, CDR2 LQKENI. In DNA form, the CDR3 reads TGTGCCAGCTCACCACAGGACAATATCTACGAGCAGTACTTC. Its protein product is CASSPQDNIYEQYF.

This chain connects TRBV19 to TRBJ2-5, with 7 positions matching TRBD1. V was pared by 6 bases and J by 0 bases, with 4 bases of the junction left unmatched. The CDR3 sequence is 14 residues long. The V gene's germline CDR1 is LNHDA and CDR2 SQIVND (reference sequence). This CDR3 reads CASRNRGHQETQYF. CDR3 nucleotides: TGTGCCAGTAGGAACAGGGGCCACCAAGAGACCCAGTACTTC.

This chain joins TRBV10-3 and TRBJ2-1; 9 nucleotides line up with TRBD1. Germline lookup yields CDR1 ENHRY and CDR2 SYGVKD. After removal of 6 bases from V and 7 bases from J, the junction contained 4 bases not matched to a gene. The CDR3 contains 13 residues. CDR3 nucleotide sequence: TGTGCCATCAGGGGCGGGACAGGGAATGAGCAGTTCTTC. Its translation is CAIRGGTGNEQFF.

The chain recombines TRBV28 with TRBJ1-3; D is undetermined. V lost 6 bases, J lost 1 base, and 13 bases lay in between. This CDR3 spans 15 amino acids. Germline-derived CDR1 and CDR2 are MDHEN and SYDVKM. CDR3 protein: CASSSTPHSGNTIYF. CDR3 nucleotides: TGTGCCAGCAGCTCGACACCTCATTCTGGAAACACCATATATTTT.

The chain uses TRBV15 and TRBJ1-4, with D tentatively TRBD1 (6 bases). V gave up 0 bases and J gave up 4 bases, with 12 bases separating them. The CDR3 has 16 residues. Germline V CDR1 and CDR2: LNHNV, YYDKDF (reference sequence). CDR3 in amino acids: CATSRDLSRGNEKLFF. Written as DNA, the CDR3 is TGTGCCACCAGCAGAGATTTGAGCAGGGGTAATGAAAAACTGTTTTTT.